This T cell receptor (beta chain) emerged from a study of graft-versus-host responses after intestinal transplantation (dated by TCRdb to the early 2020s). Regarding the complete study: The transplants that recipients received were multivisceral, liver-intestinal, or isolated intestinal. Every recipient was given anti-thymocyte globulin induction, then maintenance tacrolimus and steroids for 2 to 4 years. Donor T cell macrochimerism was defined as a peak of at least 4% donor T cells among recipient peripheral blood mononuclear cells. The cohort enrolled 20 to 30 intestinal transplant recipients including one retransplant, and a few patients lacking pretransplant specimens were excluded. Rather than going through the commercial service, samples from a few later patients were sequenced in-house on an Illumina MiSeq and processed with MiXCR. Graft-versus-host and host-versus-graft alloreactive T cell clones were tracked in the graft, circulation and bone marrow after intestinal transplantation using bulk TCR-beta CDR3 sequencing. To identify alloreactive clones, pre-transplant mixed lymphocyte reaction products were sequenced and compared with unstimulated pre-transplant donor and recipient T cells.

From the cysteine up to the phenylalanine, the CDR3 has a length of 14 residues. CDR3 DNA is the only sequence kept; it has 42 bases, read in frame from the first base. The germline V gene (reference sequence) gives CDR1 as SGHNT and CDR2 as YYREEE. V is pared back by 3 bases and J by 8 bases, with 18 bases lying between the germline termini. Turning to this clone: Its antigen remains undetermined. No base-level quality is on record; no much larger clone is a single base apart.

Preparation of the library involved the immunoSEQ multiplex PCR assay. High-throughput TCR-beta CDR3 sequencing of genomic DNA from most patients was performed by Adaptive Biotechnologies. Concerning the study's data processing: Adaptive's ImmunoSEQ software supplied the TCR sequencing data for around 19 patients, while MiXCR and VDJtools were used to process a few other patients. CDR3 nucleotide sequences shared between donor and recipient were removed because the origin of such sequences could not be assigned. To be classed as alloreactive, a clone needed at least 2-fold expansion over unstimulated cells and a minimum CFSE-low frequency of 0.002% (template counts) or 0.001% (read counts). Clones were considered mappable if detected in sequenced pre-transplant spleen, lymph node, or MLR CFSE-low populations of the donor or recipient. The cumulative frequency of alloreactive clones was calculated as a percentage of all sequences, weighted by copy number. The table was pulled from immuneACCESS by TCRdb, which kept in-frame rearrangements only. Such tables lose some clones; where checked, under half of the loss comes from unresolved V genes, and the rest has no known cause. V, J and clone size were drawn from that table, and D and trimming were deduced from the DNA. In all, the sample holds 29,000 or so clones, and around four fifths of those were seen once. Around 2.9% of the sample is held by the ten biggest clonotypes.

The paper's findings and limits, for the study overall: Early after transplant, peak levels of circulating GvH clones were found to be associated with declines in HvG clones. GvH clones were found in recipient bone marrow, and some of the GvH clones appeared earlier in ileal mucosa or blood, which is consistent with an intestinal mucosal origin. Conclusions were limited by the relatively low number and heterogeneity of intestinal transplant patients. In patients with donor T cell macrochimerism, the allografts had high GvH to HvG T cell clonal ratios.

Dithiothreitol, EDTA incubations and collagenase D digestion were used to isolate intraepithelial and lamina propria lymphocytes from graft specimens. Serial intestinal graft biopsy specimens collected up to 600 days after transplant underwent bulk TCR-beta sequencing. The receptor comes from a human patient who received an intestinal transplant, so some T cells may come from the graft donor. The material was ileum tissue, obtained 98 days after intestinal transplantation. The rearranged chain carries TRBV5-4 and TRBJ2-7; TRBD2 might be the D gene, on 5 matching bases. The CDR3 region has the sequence CASSSWWEKPQQYF. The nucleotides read TGTGCCAGCAGCTCCTGGTGGGAGAAGCCTCAGCAGTACTTC.